Included here is one T cell receptor beta chain sequence, with context. Its antigen is unidentified. Some clones are missing from TCRdb's copy, which holds only in-frame ones; the method was immunoSEQ multiplex PCR. The sample lists around 600,000 clones; nearly 98% were seen once. Germline V gene lookup returns CDR1 SGHAT and CDR2 FQNNGV. The CDR3 has 16 residues. Unmatched junction bases numbered 14, after V lost 4 bases and J lost 5 bases. The entry originates in a study of shared clonotypes between healthy human individuals. Overall study context: Each donor had three CD4 naive, three CD4 memory, two CD8 naive and one CD8 memory plate.

CD45RO-negative, CCR7-positively selected cells formed the naive CD8 fraction, excluding terminally differentiated effector memory CD45RA+ cells. Study results and limitations: Despite large depth, rarefaction showed incomplete sorted-subset sequencing. Sampling included only blood; tissue repertoires likely differ.

Specimen: naive CD8+ T cells sorted from blood. The sequence was collected from a man aged 25 to 40 in good health. This chain connects TRBV11-2 to TRBJ2-7, with 7 bases aligning to TRBD1. CDR3 residues: CASSSVDGTDQHEQYF. In DNA, the CDR3 is TGTGCCAGCAGCTCCGTTGACGGGACAGATCAACACGAGCAGTACTTC.